This is a list of T cell receptor beta chains from one sample in a study of neurological immune-mediated disorders. One entry per CDR3 protein results from TCRdb running MiXCR on the 5' RACE reads. The sample includes 45,000 to 55,000 distinct CDR3 sequences, 3% to 4% of them seen just once. Specimen: PBMCs. These TCRs come from a man aged 55 to 70 with multiple sclerosis. The CDR3 runs from the conserved cysteine through the conserved F or W. The D gene is left open where the match is weak. The size of a clone is reported for some rows only, either as once, few or many, or as a class for expanded clones.

clone size	V gene	J gene	CDR3 length	D gene	CDR3 protein	CDR3 DNA
many	TRBV12-3/TRBV12-4	TRBJ1-2	11	.	CASGTGHGYTF	TGTGCCAGCGGAACTGGTCATGGCTACACCTTC
many	TRBV20-1	TRBJ1-5	20	.	CSASTRSRTASLDSNQPQHF	TGCAGTGCTAGTACTCGTAGCAGGACCGCCAGCTTGGATAGCAATCAGCCCCAGCATTTT
many	TRBV10-3	TRBJ1-1	15	TRBD1	CAISSGQGAGTEAFF	TGTGCCATCAGCTCCGGACAGGGGGCGGGCACTGAAGCTTTCTTT
many	TRBV20-1	TRBJ2-1	15	.	CSATTGSLPYNEQFF	TGCAGTGCTACCACAGGAAGCCTCCCCTACAATGAGCAGTTCTTC
many	TRBV5-1	TRBJ1-1	11	.	CASHGGTEAFF	TGCGCCAGCCACGGGGGCACTGAAGCTTTCTTT
few	TRBV11-2	TRBJ2-2	15	.	CASRPGTLLTGELFF	TGTGCCAGCCGGCCCGGGACACTCTTAACCGGGGAGCTGTTTTTT
.	TRBV2	TRBJ1-5	13	.	CASQVRSNQPQHF	TGTGCCAGCCAAGTACGGAGCAATCAGCCCCAGCATTTT
many	TRBV2	TRBJ2-1	11	.	CASRILDEQFF	TGTGCCAGCCGTATTTTGGATGAGCAGTTCTTC
many	TRBV20-1	TRBJ2-5	18	TRBD1	CSARDYGLGQGRQETQYF	TGCAGTGCTAGAGATTACGGGTTGGGACAGGGGAGGCAAGAGACCCAGTACTTC
many	TRBV29-1	TRBJ2-7	11	TRBD1	CSVSGGYEQYF	TGCAGCGTCTCAGGGGGCTACGAGCAGTACTTC
.	TRBV15	TRBJ1-6	15	.	CATSSNLGTGSPLHF	TGTGCCACCAGCAGTAATCTAGGGACTGGGTCACCCCTCCACTTT
many	TRBV20-1	TRBJ2-1	16	.	CSARGRAPGSYNEQFF	TGCAGTGCTAGAGGCAGGGCACCGGGCTCCTACAATGAGCAGTTCTTC
many	TRBV11-2	TRBJ2-3	11	.	CASSASDTQYF	TGTGCCAGCAGCGCGTCAGATACGCAGTATTTT
many	TRBV20-1	TRBJ1-5	10	.	CSAAQGPQHF	TGCAGTGCCGCCCAAGGGCCCCAGCATTTT
many	TRBV20-1	TRBJ2-7	15	.	CSASFAPMVAYEQYF	TGCAGTGCTAGTTTTGCCCCTATGGTCGCCTACGAGCAGTACTTC
many	TRBV29-1	TRBJ2-7	13	TRBD2	CSGLLADSYEQYF	TGCAGCGGTTTACTAGCGGACTCCTACGAGCAGTACTTC
many	TRBV9	TRBJ1-2	15	TRBD1	CASSALDRANYGYTF	TGTGCCAGCAGCGCACTAGACAGGGCCAACTATGGCTACACCTTC
many	TRBV5-1	TRBJ1-5	13	.	CASSLGGDQPQHF	TGTGCCAGCAGCTTAGGCGGGGATCAGCCCCAGCATTTT
many	TRBV27	TRBJ2-5	15	TRBD1	CASSSLQGWGETQYF	TGTGCCAGCAGTTCACTACAGGGGTGGGGAGAGACCCAGTACTTC
many	TRBV5-1	TRBJ1-6	16	TRBD1	CASSLTGDLYNSPLHF	TGCGCCAGCAGCCTGACAGGGGACCTCTATAATTCACCCCTCCACTTT
many	TRBV20-1	TRBJ2-3	17	TRBD2	CSASLHGAGGFRNTQYF	TGCAGTGCTAGCCTCCACGGGGCGGGGGGGTTTCGGAATACGCAGTATTTT
many	TRBV18	TRBJ2-1	17	TRBD2	CASSLIPSSGSTNEQFF	TGTGCCAGCTCACTTATTCCATCTAGCGGGAGTACTAATGAGCAGTTCTTC
many	TRBV12-3/TRBV12-4	TRBJ1-1	15	.	CASSSRVGGGTEAFF	TGTGCCAGCAGTTCCCGTGTGGGGGGAGGCACTGAAGCTTTCTTT
many	TRBV20-1	TRBJ2-1	11	.	CSATTYNEQFF	TGCAGTGCAACTACCTACAATGAGCAGTTCTTC
many	TRBV2	TRBJ2-7	14	.	CASKIQGLAYEQYF	TGTGCCAGCAAGATCCAGGGACTTGCCTACGAGCAGTACTTC
.	TRBV3-1	TRBJ2-3	17	TRBD2	CASSQILVGGNTDTQYF	TGTGCCAGCAGCCAGATACTAGTGGGAGGGAACACAGATACGCAGTATTTT
many	TRBV15	TRBJ2-7	15	.	CATSRAPVSGYEQYF	TGTGCCACCAGCAGAGCCCCCGTATCTGGATACGAGCAGTACTTC
many	TRBV4-2	TRBJ2-3	15	TRBD2	CASSQDRGGTDTQYF	TGTGCCAGCAGCCAAGATCGGGGGGGTACAGATACGCAGTATTTT
few	TRBV20-1	TRBJ2-1	13	TRBD2	CSAKAGGIYEQFF	TGCAGTGCTAAAGCGGGAGGTATCTATGAGCAGTTCTTC